The 20 T cell receptor beta chains given below trace back to one sample, sequenced in a study of post-analysis software for immune sequencing data. The TCR beta cDNA libraries contained unique molecular identifiers. TCRdb independently ran MiXCR on the PCR reads; one entry per CDR3 protein. The sample has 150,000 to 200,000 distinct CDR3 sequences, 25% to 35% seen once. No antigen has been identified for these receptors. Study results and caveats: Several TRBV segments, TRBV5-6, TRBV5-1 and TRBV20-1 among them, were found more frequent in patients than controls.

The sample comprised blood. The receptors were gathered from a girl between 10 and 17 years old with multiple sclerosis.

This sequence joins TRBV9 and TRBJ2-7; the match to TRBD2 covers 9 bases. Looked up from germline, CDR1 is SGDLS and CDR2 is YYNGEE. The trim removed 0 bases at V and 5 bases at J, leaving 9 bases unmatched. The CDR3 is 16 amino acids. This CDR3 is CASSVGLGSGSDEQYF. The CDR3 nucleotides read TGTGCCAGCAGCGTAGGGTTAGGTAGCGGGAGCGACGAGCAGTACTTC.

This clonotype was observed a few times. The chain links TRBV24-1 to TRBJ2-1; TRBD1 matches at 7 bases. The CDR3 consists of 22 residues. V lost 3 bases to trimming and J lost 0 bases; unmatched junction nucleotides: 22. Looked up from germline, CDR1 is KGHDR and CDR2 is SFDVKD. CDR3 sequence: CATSDSEPRDSRGKSSYNEQFF. DNA for the CDR3: TGTGCCACCAGTGATAGTGAACCCCGGGACAGTCGAGGAAAAAGCTCCTACAATGAGCAGTTCTTC.

This chain connects TRBV29-1 to TRBJ2-6, with 10 bases that match TRBD1. With 5 bases clipped from V and 2 bases from J, the junction kept 9 bases outside the gene matches. The germline V gene encodes CDR1 SQVTM and CDR2 ANQGSEA. This CDR3 is 17 amino acids long. CDR3: CSVLGTGDFPGANVLTF. CDR3 DNA sequence: TGCAGCGTTTTAGGGACAGGGGATTTCCCTGGGGCCAACGTCCTGACTTTC.

This clonotype was observed many times. The chain combines TRBV20-1 with TRBJ2-3; D is possibly TRBD1 (6 bases). The CDR3 extends over 14 amino acids. Germline CDR1 reads DFQATT; CDR2 reads SNEGSKA (reference sequence). The CDR3 here is CSVPGHPITDTQYF. The CDR3 nucleotides are TGCAGCGTACCGGGACATCCGATCACAGATACGCAGTATTTT.

This clonotype was picked up many times. The chain joins TRBV10-3 to TRBJ1-2; D gene uncertain. V lost 3 bases and J 4 bases, leaving 12 bases between the germline ends. The CDR3 loop spans 14 amino acids. Germline V gene lookup returns CDR1 ENHRY and CDR2 SYGVKD. The CDR3 nucleotides are TGTGCCATCAGTGATTCGGGATGGGGCTATGGCTACACCTTC. It is translated as CAISDSGWGYGYTF.

This clonotype was seen a few times. The chain links TRBV7-9 to TRBJ1-2; D unclear. The germline V gene encodes CDR1 SEHNR and CDR2 FQNEAQ (reference sequence). Trimming stripped 0 bases from V and 8 bases from J, with 7 bases between. CDR3 length: 12 residues. The CDR3 DNA follows: TGTGCCAGCAGCTTAGCGGAGGGCGGCTACACCTTC. It translates to CASSLAEGGYTF.

This clonotype has more than one count but fewer than ten. The chain employs TRBV21-1 and TRBJ2-3; TRBD2 is the table's D call, not checked against the DNA. TRBV21-1 is a pseudogene. The CDR3 consists of 15 residues. The CDR3 protein is CASPIPGLRPDTQYF. The CDR3 nucleotides read TGTGCCAGCCCCATCCCGGGACTCCGTCCGGATACGCAGTATTTT.

V and J are TRBV5-5 and TRBJ2-5, with D tentatively TRBD1 or TRBD2 (6 bases each). Germline CDR1 is SGHKS and CDR2 is YYEKEE (reference sequence). The CDR3 spans 14 residues. Trimming stripped 3 bases from V and 5 bases from J, with 14 bases between. CDR3 in DNA: TGTGCCAGCAGCTGGAGTGGGGGGCGTGAGACCCAGTACTTC. Translation gives CASSWSGGRETQYF.

There are many counts of this clonotype. V is TRBV12-3 or TRBV12-4 and J is TRBJ2-5; 8 bases align to TRBD2. V dropped 6 bases and J dropped 11; count of bases not matched to a gene: 20. The CDR3 runs to 16 residues. In nucleotides, the CDR3 is TGTGCCAGCAGCCCCGACCTAGCGGGTCTCCTAGGGGAGCAGTACTTC. It translates to CASSPDLAGLLGEQYF.

Turning to this clonotype: It may be a read error: a sequence one base away is much more abundant. This chain uses TRBV10-2 with TRBJ2-1; unclear D gene. V shed 8 bases and J shed 4 bases, with 15 bases lying between them. There are 14 residues in the CDR3. Germline V gene lookup returns CDR1 WSHSY and CDR2 SAAADI. Here the CDR3 DNA reads TGCGCCAGCGGTGTGGCGGAAATATACAATGAGCAGTTCTTC. Translated: CASGVAEIYNEQFF.

In its sample, this clonotype was seen a few times. V and J are TRBV5-1 and TRBJ1-1; no clear D gene. V was cut by 3 bases and J by 4 bases, with 13 bases left in between. This CDR3 comprises 14 residues. Germline lookup yields CDR1 SGHRS and CDR2 YFSETQ. The DNA of the CDR3 is TGCGCCAGCAGCTCGAAGGGTAGGTCCACTGAAGCTTTCTTT. Protein sequence: CASSSKGRSTEAFF.

Here the CDR3 DNA reads TGTGCCAGCAGCTTCTGGGGACACCCGGGAAACATTCAGTACTTC. It is translated as CASSFWGHPGNIQYF. This chain links TRBV5-6 with TRBJ2-4; D is perhaps TRBD1 (6 bases). The CDR3 consists of 15 residues. Germline CDR1 is SGHDT and CDR2 is YYEEEE. V was pared by 2 bases and J by 6 bases, with 15 bases between.

This clonotype appeared many times. The CDR3 sequence is CASSPRELVSDTQYF. The CDR3 coding sequence is TGTGCCAGCAGCCCGCGGGAGTTAGTGTCAGATACGCAGTATTTT. V usage is TRBV5-4 and J usage is TRBJ2-3; 7 bases agree with TRBD2. The V gene end was trimmed by 4 bases and the J gene end by 4 bases; junction bases not matched to a gene: 9. The germline V gene encodes CDR1 SGHNT and CDR2 YYREEE (reference sequence). CDR3 length: 15 amino acids.

This clonotype occurred many times. The chain has TRBV27 and TRBJ2-7; 8 bases agree with TRBD2. CDR3 size: 16 residues. The V gene end was trimmed by 4 bases and the J gene end by 0 bases; junction bases not matched to a gene: 8. The germline V gene has CDR1 MNHEY and CDR2 SMNVEV (reference sequence). This CDR3 is CASSSTAGTSSYEQYF. In DNA, the CDR3 is TGTGCCAGCAGTTCCACAGCCGGGACTAGCTCCTACGAGCAGTACTTC.

The genes are TRBV24-1 and TRBJ2-1; TRBD1 matches at 7 bases. Germline CDR1 is KGHDR and CDR2 is SFDVKD. The CDR3 length is 17 residues. The J segment lost 0 bases and the V segment lost 2 bases, leaving 6 bases of the junction unmatched. The CDR3 sequence: CATSDSGQLSSYNEQFF. Written as DNA, the CDR3 is TGTGCCACCAGTGATTCGGGACAGCTCAGCTCCTACAATGAGCAGTTCTTC.

This chain joins TRBV27 and TRBJ2-3; 8 bases agree with TRBD2. Unmatched junction bases numbered 10, after V lost 6 bases and J lost 2 bases. Per germline, CDR1 MNHEY and CDR2 SMNVEV (reference sequence). The CDR3 covers 16 residues. DNA of the CDR3: TGTGCCAGCAGCCCTTTGGGCGGGAGGTCCACAGATACGCAGTATTTT. The encoded protein is CASSPLGGRSTDTQYF.

V gene TRBV12-3 or TRBV12-4 combines with J gene TRBJ1-1, with D possibly matching TRBD1 (6 bases). Trimming shortened V by 5 bases and J by 7 bases, and 17 bases separated the two germline ends. CDR3 length equals 14 residues. The CDR3 reads CASSLNREWIEAFF. CDR3 coding DNA: TGTGCCAGCAGTCTAAACAGGGAATGGATTGAAGCTTTCTTT.

With respect to this clonotype: Germline and junction disagree at one end, which may indicate a read error. The gene calls are TRBV12-3 or TRBV12-4 and TRBJ2-3; 14 bases line up with TRBD2. This CDR3 spans 18 amino acids. CDR3: CASSRSRLAGGGTDAQYF. The CDR3, as DNA: TGTGCCAGCAGTCGGAGCCGACTAGCGGGAGGGGGCACAGATGCGCAGTATTTT.

This rearrangement joins TRBV20-1 to TRBJ2-1, with 11 bases that match TRBD2. Germline assignment: CDR1 DFQATT and CDR2 SNEGSKA (reference sequence). The CDR3 sequence is 15 residues long. Trimming removed 6 bases from V and 7 bases from J; junction bases left unmatched: 11. CDR3 loop: CSAIIAGGRSNEQFF. CDR3 sequence (DNA): TGCAGTGCCATCATAGCGGGAGGGAGGAGTAATGAGCAGTTCTTC.

This clonotype was seen many times. The chain recombines TRBV29-1 with TRBJ2-1; D is possibly TRBD1 (6 bases). The CDR3 consists of 13 residues. V was cut by 6 bases and J by 6 bases, with 15 bases left in between. Per the germline V gene, CDR1 is SQVTM and CDR2 is ANQGSEA. CDR3 in amino acids: CSVLRDIINEQFF. The CDR3, as DNA: TGCAGCGTCCTCCGGGACATTATCAATGAGCAGTTCTTC.